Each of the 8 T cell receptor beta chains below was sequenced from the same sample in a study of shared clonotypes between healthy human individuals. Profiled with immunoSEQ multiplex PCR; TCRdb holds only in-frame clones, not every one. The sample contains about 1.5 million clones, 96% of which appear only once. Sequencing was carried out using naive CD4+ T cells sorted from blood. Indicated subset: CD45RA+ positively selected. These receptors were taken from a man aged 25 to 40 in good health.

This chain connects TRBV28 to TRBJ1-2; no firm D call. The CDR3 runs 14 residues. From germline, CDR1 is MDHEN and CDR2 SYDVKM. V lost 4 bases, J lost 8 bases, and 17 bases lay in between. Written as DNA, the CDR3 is TGTGCCAGCAGTTCCAACCTATCTCAAGGGGGCTACACCTTC. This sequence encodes CASSSNLSQGGYTF.

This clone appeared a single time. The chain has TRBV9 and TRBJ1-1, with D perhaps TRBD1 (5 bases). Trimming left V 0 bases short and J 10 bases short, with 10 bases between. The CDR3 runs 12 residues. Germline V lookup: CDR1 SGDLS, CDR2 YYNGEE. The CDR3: CASSVVDGGAFF. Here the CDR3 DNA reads TGTGCCAGCAGCGTAGTGGATGGGGGAGCTTTCTTT.

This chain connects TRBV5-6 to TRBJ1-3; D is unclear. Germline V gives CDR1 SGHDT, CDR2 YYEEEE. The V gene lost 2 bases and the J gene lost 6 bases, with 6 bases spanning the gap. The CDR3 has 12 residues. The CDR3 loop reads CASSLLENTIYF. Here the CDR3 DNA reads TGTGCCAGCAGCTTACTCGAAAACACCATATATTTT.

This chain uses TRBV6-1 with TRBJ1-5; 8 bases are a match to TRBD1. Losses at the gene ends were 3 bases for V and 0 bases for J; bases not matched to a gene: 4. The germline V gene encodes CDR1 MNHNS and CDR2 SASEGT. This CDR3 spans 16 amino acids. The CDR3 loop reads CASSDRTGRSNQPQHF. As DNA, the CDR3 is TGTGCCAGCAGTGATAGGACAGGGCGTAGCAATCAGCCCCAGCATTTT.

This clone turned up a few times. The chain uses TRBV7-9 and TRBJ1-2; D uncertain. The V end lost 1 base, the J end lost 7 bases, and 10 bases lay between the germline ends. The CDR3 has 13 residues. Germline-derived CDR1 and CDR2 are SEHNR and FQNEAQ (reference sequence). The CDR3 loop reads CASSLDLHLGYTF. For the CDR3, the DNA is TGTGCCAGCAGCTTAGATCTACACCTTGGCTACACCTTC.

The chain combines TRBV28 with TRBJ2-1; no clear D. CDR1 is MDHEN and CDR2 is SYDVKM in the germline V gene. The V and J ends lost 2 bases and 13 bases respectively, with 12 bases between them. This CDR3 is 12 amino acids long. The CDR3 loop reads CASSLGWAYQFF. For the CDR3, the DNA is TGTGCCAGCAGTTTAGGTTGGGCTTATCAGTTCTTC.

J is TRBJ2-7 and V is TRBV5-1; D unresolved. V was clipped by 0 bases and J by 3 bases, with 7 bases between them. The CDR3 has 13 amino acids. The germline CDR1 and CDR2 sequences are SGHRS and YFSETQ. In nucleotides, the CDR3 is TGCGCCAGCAGCTTGGATGCCGACTACGAGCAGTACTTC. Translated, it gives CASSLDADYEQYF. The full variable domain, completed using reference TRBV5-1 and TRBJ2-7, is KAGVTQTPRYLIKTRGQQVTLSCSPISGHRSVSWYQQTPGQGLQFLFEYFSETQRNKGNFPGRFSGRQFSNSRSEMNVSTLELGDSALYLCASSLDADYEQYFGPGTRLTVT.

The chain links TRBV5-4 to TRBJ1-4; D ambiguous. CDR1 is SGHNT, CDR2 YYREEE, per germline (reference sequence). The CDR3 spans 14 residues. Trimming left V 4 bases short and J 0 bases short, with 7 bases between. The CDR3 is CASSDDATNEKLFF. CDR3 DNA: TGTGCCAGCAGCGATGATGCAACTAATGAAAAACTGTTTTTT. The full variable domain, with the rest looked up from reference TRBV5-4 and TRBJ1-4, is ETGVTQSPTHLIKTRGQQVTLRCSSQSGHNTVSWYQQALGQGPQFIFQYYREEENGRGNFPPRFSGLQFPNYSSELNVNALELDDSALYLCASSDDATNEKLFFGSGTQLSVL.